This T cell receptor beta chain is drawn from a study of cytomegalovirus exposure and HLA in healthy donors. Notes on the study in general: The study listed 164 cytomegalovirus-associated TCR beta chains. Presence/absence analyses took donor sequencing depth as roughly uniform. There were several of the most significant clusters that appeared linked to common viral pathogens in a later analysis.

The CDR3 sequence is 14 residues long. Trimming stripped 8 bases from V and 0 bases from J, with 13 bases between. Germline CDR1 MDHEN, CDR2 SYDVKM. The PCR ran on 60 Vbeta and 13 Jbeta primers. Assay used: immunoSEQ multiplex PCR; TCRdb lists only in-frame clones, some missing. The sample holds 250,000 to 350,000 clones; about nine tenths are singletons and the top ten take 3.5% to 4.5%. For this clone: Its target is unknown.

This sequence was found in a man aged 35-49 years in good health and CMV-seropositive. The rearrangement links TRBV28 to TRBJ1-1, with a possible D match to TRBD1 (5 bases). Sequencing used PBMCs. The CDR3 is CASREETVNTEAFF. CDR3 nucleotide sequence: TGTGCCAGCCGGGAGGAGACAGTGAACACTGAAGCTTTCTTT.